This T cell receptor beta chain emerged from a study of OX40 agonist ivuxolimab in advanced cancers. The data were produced by immunoSEQ multiplex PCR, yet TCRdb's version contains in-frame clones alone and is incomplete. Of about 90,000 clones in the sample, approximately 85% were seen once. General study points: Expanded clones were, on average, more numerous among CD8+ T cells than CD4+.

Comments on this clone: The antigen remains unidentified.

The source material was CD4+ or CD8+ T cells sorted from blood, sampled in a trial of the OX40 agonist ivuxolimab. The TCR was taken from an adult with an advanced solid tumor such as melanoma, head and neck, liver or kidney cancer.

CDR3 nucleotides: TGTGCCAGCAGTGAAGGTCTAACAGATACGCAGTATTTT. Protein sequence: CASSEGLTDTQYF. This chain uses TRBV6-1 with TRBJ2-3; D call uncertain. From germline, CDR1 is MNHNS and CDR2 SASEGT. The CDR3 sequence is 13 residues long. V shed 1 base and J shed 3 bases, with 5 bases lying between them.